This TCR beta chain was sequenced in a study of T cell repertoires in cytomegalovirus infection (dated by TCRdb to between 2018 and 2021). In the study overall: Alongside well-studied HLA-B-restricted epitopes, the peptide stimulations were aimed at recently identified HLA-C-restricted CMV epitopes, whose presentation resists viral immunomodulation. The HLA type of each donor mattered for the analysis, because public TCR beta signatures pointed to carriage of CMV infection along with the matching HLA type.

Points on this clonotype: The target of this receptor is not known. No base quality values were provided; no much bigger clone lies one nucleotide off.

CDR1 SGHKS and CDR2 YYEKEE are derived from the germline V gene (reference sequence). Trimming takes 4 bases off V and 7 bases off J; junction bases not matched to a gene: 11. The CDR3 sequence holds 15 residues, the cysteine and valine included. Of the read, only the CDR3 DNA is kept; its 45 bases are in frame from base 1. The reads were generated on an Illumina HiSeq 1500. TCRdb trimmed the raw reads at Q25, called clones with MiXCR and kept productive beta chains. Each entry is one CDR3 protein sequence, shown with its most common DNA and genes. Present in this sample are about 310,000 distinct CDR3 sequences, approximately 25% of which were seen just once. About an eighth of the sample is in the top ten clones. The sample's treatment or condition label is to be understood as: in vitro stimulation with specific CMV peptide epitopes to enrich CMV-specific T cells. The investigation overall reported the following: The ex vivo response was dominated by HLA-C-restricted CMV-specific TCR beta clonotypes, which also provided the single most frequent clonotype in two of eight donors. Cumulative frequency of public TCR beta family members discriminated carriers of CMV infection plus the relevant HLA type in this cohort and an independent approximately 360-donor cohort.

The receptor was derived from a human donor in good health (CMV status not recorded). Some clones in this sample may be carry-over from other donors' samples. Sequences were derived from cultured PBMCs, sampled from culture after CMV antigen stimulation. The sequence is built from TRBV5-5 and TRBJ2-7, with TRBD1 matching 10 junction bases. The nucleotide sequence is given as TGTGCCAGCAGCCTTTCGGACAGGGGGTATCGGGAGCAGTACGTC. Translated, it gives CASSLSDRGYREQYV.